This record concerns one T cell receptor (beta chain) sequence. Read coverage stops 3 residues before the CDR3 terminus; the germline J gene supplies the remainder. These data come from a study of T cells in women clearing cervical HPV infection. Germline CDR1 is SGHTA and CDR2 is FQGNSA. V was pared by 8 bases and J by 1 base, with 11 bases between. CDR3 size: 13 residues. Sequencing was performed with immunoSEQ multiplex PCR; in TCRdb, only in-frame clones are kept and a portion is missing. The sample features more than 30,000 clones, with under 4% in its top ten. The gene calls are TRBV7-2 and TRBJ2-5; no clear D. The sequence came from a woman aged 18-69 years with a cervical HPV16 infection that either progressed to CIN3+ or cleared (not recorded which). Material for sequencing was blood buffy coat. This chain's CDR3 is CASSHRGQETQYF. The CDR3 DNA, read in part, is TGTGCCAGCTCCCACAGAGGCCAAGAGACC.